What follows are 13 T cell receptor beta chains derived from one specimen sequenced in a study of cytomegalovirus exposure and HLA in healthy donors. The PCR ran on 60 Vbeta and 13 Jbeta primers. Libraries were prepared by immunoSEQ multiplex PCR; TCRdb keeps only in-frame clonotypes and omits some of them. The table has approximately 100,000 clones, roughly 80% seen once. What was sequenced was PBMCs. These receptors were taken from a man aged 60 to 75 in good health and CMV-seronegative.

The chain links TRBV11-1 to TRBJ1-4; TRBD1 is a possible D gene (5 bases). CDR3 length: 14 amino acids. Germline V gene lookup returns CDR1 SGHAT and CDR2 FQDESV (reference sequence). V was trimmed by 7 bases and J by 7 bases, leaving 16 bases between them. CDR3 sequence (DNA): TGTGCCAGCACCTTGGGGGGAAGAGGTGAAAAACTGTTTTTT. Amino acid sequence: CASTLGGRGEKLFF.

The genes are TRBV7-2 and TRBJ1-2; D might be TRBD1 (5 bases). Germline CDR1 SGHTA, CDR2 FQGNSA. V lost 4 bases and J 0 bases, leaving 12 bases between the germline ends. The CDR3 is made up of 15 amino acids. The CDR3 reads CASSSQGFANYGYTF. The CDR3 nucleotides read TGTGCCAGCAGCTCCCAGGGTTTCGCTAACTATGGCTACACCTTC.

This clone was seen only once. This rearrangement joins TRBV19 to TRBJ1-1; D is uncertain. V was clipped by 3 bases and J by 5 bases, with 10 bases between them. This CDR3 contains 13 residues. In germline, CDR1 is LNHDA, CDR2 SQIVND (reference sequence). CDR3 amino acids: CASSMRRRTEAFF. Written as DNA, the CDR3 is TGTGCCAGTAGTATGCGGCGCCGGACTGAAGCTTTCTTT.

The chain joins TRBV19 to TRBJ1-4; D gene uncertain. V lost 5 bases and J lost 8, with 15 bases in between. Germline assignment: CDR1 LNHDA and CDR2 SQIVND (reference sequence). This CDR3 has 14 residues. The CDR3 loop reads CASSPQRIGEKLFF. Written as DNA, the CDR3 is TGTGCCAGTAGTCCCCAGAGGATCGGGGAAAAACTGTTTTTT.

The DNA for the CDR3 is TGTGCCAGCAGCTTAGCTGTACCAGAAGAGACCCAGTACTTC. It encodes CASSLAVPEETQYF. The V gene is TRBV7-9, the J gene TRBJ2-5; D is unclear. The CDR3 is 14 amino acids. V was cut by 0 bases and J by 3 bases, with 8 bases left in between. Per the germline V gene, CDR1 is SEHNR and CDR2 is FQNEAQ (reference sequence).

CDR3 in amino acids: CASSFKGETQYF. In DNA, the CDR3 is TGCGCCAGCAGCTTCAAGGGGGAGACCCAGTACTTC. The chain joins TRBV5-1 to TRBJ2-5, with D maybe TRBD1 (5 bases). Trimming left V 2 bases short and J 5 bases short, with 7 bases between. The germline CDR1 and CDR2 sequences are SGHRS and YFSETQ. The CDR3 runs to 12 residues.

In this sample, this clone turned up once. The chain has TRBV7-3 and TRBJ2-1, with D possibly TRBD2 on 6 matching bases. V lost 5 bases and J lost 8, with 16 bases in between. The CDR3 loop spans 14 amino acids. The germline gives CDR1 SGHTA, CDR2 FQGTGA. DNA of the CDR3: TGTGCCAGCAGCCTTATGGGGCGGGGAGATGAGCAGTTCTTC. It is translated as CASSLMGRGDEQFF.

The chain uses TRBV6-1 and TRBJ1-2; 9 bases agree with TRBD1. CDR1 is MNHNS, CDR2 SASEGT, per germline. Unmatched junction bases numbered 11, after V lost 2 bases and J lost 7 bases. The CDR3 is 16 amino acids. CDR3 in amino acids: CASSELVGDRASGYTF. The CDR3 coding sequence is TGTGCCAGCAGTGAATTAGTAGGGGACAGGGCTTCTGGCTACACCTTC.

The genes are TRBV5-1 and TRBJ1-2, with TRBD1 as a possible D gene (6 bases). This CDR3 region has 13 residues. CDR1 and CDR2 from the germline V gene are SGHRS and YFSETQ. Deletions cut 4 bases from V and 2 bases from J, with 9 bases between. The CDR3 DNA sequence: TGCGCCAGCAGCCCGGGACAAAACTATGGCTACACCTTC. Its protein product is CASSPGQNYGYTF.

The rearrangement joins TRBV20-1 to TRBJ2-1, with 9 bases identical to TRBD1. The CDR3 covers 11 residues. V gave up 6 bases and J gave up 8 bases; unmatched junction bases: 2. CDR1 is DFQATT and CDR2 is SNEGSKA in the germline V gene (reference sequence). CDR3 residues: CSAWTGDEQFF. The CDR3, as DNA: TGCAGTGCATGGACAGGGGATGAGCAGTTCTTC.

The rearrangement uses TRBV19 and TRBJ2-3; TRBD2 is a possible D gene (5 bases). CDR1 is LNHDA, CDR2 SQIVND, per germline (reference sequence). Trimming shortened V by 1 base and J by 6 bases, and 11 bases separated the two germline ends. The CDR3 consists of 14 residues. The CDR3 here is CASSIGEPLDTQYF. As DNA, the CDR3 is TGTGCCAGTAGTATAGGGGAGCCCTTGGATACGCAGTATTTT.

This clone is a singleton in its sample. CDR3 bases: TGTGCCAGCAGCTTAGGTGGACAGGGGGCGAGTACTGAAGCTTTCTTT. Its translation: CASSLGGQGASTEAFF. This chain links TRBV7-9 with TRBJ1-1; 11 bases fit TRBD1. The junction had 6 bases not matched to a gene; V was cut back by 1 base and J by 5 bases. Germline CDR1 and CDR2: SEHNR and FQNEAQ (reference sequence). This CDR3 is built from 16 residues.

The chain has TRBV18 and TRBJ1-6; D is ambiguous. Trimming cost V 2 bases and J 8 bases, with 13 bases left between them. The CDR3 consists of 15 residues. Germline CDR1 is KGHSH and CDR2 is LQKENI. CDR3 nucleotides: TGTGCCAGCTCACCAGTTCCGGGTTGGGATTCACCCCTCCACTTT. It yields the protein CASSPVPGWDSPLHF.